This T cell receptor beta chain was sequenced during a study of somatic mutations in cytotoxic T cells in rheumatoid arthritis. Profiled with immunoSEQ multiplex PCR; TCRdb holds only in-frame clones, not every one. In the table there are some 26,000 clones, about 80% of which are singletons. Positive magnetic bead selection separated CD4+ and CD8+ cells, and flow cytometry confirmed purity. Overall study results and limits: Antigen targets of the expanded CD8+ clones remained unidentified.

This clone was picked up a small number of times. No antigen is known for it. The CDR3 consists of 20 residues. The germline CDR1 and CDR2 sequences are MGHRA and YSYEKL. With V trimmed by 0 bases and J by 1 base, 17 bases remained unmatched. The genes are TRBV4-1 and TRBJ1-1, with 7 bases identical to TRBD1. This receptor was identified in a man between 50 and 59 years old in good health. The sequencing sample was made of CD8+ T cells sorted from blood. The CDR3 bases are TGCGCCAGCAGCCAAGATCCCCCCCACCCCAGGGGGTTGGGGAACACTGAAGCTTTCTTT. Translating it yields CASSQDPPHPRGLGNTEAFF.